A single sample gave rise to the 9 T cell receptor beta chains below, sequenced in a study of CXCR3-negative and CXCR3-positive naive CD8 T cells. Study-wide points: CXCR3-expressing naive cells carried TRB CDR3s more hydrophobic than those of CXCR3-negative naive cells.

Their antigens are not known. With UMI labels, 5' RACE was used to prepare the TRB cDNA libraries. Following a re-call of the 5' RACE reads, TCRdb has one entry per CDR3 protein and lacks DNA. This sample carries around 140,000 distinct CDR3 sequences, with 0.41% going to the ten biggest clones. Sequencing was carried out using naive CXCR3+ CD8+ T cells from blood. Stated subset: CD45RO-CCR7+CD27+CD95- naive CD8+ T cells expressing CXCR3 (TNR3+). These receptors were obtained from a human donor in good health. Some clones in this sample may be carry-over from other donors' samples.

The J gene is TRBJ2-7, the V gene TRBV7-9; with no DNA, the TCRdb D assignment of TRBD2 cannot be verified. Per the germline V gene, CDR1 is SEHNR and CDR2 is FQNEAQ (reference sequence). The CDR3 covers 17 residues. The CDR3 loop reads CASSFLSPGGPAYEQYF.

This CDR3 reads CSVEGAYEQYF. The V call is TRBV29-1, the J call TRBJ2-7. This CDR3 has 11 residues. Per the germline V gene, CDR1 is SQVTM and CDR2 is ANQGSEA.

The chain carries TRBV18 and TRBJ2-2. Germline V gene data show CDR1 as KGHSH and CDR2 as LQKENI. The CDR3 extends over 13 amino acids. The CDR3 is CASSPGRTGELFF.

The CDR3 sequence is CSVEGAAEDSTDTQYF. The chain recombines TRBV29-1 with TRBJ2-3; TCRdb's D gene call, TRBD2, goes unchecked for lack of DNA. Germline V gene lookup returns CDR1 SQVTM and CDR2 ANQGSEA. This CDR3 contains 16 residues.

The chain employs TRBV12-3 or TRBV12-4 and TRBJ2-1; lacking DNA, the TRBD1 call made by TCRdb goes unchecked. The CDR3 runs 13 residues. The CDR3 sequence is CASGRGIHNEQFF.

This chain links TRBV15 with TRBJ2-7; TCRdb lists TRBD2, though no DNA is available to test this call. The CDR3 is made up of 17 amino acids. Germline-derived CDR1 and CDR2 are LNHNV and YYDKDF (reference sequence). CDR3 residues: CATSRDRLAGPSYEQYF.

The chain has TRBV19 and TRBJ2-1; the D gene TCRdb calls, TRBD1, cannot be checked with no DNA. The length of the CDR3 is 16 residues. CDR1 is LNHDA, CDR2 SQIVND, per germline (reference sequence). CDR3 loop: CASSIGPGQGWNEQFF.

This chain joins TRBV20-1 and TRBJ1-5; TCRdb gives TRBD1 as the D gene, but with no DNA this cannot be confirmed. CDR3 length equals 13 residues. Germline V lookup: CDR1 DFQATT, CDR2 SNEGSKA (reference sequence). The CDR3 here is CSATGQFWQPQHF.

V gene TRBV6-5 combines with J gene TRBJ2-1; TCRdb calls TRBD2, which cannot be checked without DNA. This CDR3 has 14 amino acids. CDR1 is MNHEY and CDR2 is SVGAGI in the germline V gene. The CDR3 reads CASNGGSPNNEQFF.